One TCR beta chain is described in this entry. This record comes from a study of TIL therapy for anti-PD-1-resistant metastatic lung cancer. Study-wide background: Median tumor mutation burden was under 1.9 mutations per megabase.

CDR3 length: 16 residues. Germline CDR1 LGHNA, CDR2 YNFKEQ. V lost 0 bases to trimming and J lost 0 bases, with 9 bases between them. This was the immunoSEQ v3 assay. Sequencing depth was 1.9 million or so read pairs for survey level, roughly 4.5-6.5 million for deep. Profiled with immunoSEQ multiplex PCR; TCRdb holds only in-frame clones, not every one. This table has about 26,000 clones, approximately 57% appearing once. Time point: pre-treatment sample, taken before nivolumab and TIL therapy. Pleural nodules or supraclavicular lymph nodes made up most of the excised metastases sampled. This clonotype was obtained from a woman between 30 and 80 years old with non-small cell lung cancer. This rearrangement joins TRBV4-2 to TRBJ2-1; D is ambiguous. The sample in question was tumor tissue, obtained at baseline. CDR3 residues: CASSQELSSSYNEQFF. CDR3 in DNA: TGTGCCAGCAGCCAAGAGCTCAGCAGCTCCTACAATGAGCAGTTCTTC.